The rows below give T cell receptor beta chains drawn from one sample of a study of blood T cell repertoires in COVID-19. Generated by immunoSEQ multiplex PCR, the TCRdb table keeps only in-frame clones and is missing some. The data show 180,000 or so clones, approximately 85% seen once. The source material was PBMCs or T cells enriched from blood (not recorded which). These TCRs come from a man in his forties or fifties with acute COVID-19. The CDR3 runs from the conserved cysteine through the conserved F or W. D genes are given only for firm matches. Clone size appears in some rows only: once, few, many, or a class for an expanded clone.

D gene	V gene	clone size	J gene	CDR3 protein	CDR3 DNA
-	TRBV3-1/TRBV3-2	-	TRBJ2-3	CASSLRADTQYF	TGTGCCAGCAGCCTTAGAGCAGATACGCAGTATTTT
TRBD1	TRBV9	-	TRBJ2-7	CASSVGPGGTYEQYF	TGTGCCAGCAGCGTAGGTCCAGGGGGCACCTACGAGCAGTACTTC
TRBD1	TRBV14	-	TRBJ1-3	CASLNRDSSGNTIYF	TGTGCCAGCCTAAATCGGGACAGCTCTGGAAACACCATATATTTT
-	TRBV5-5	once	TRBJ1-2	CASSLTGGGDTF	TGTGCCAGCAGTCTGACCGGTGGGGGGGACACCTTC
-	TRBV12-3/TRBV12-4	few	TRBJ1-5	CASRGTLNQPQHF	TGTGCCAGCAGGGGGACATTAAATCAGCCCCAGCATTTT
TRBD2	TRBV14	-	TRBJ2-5	CASSQTSGRGETQYF	TGTGCCAGCAGCCAAACTAGCGGGAGGGGAGAGACCCAGTACTTC
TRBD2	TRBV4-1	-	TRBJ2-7	CASSQVAGRGNEQYF	TGCGCCAGCAGCCAAGTAGCGGGGAGAGGGAACGAGCAGTACTTC
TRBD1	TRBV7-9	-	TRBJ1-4	CASSKLQGGLFF	TGTGCCAGCAGCAAACTCCAGGGGGGACTGTTTTTT
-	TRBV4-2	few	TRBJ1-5	CASSPGAQRDQPQHF	TGTGCCAGCAGCCCAGGGGCGCAAAGGGATCAGCCCCAGCATTTT
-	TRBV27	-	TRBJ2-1	CASSWGRGQFF	TGTGCCAGCAGTTGGGGAAGGGGGCAGTTCTTC
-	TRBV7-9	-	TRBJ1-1	CASSLEVQGPEAFF	TGTGCCAGCAGCTTAGAGGTTCAGGGCCCTGAAGCTTTCTTT
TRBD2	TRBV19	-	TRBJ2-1	CASSKAGGGPYNEQFF	TGTGCCAGTAGTAAGGCGGGAGGGGGCCCCTACAATGAGCAGTTCTTC
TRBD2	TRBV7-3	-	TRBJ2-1	CASSPRPAGPGNYEQFF	TGTGCCAGCAGCCCACGCCCAGCGGGGCCGGGAAACTATGAGCAGTTCTTC
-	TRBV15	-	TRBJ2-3	CATSRIKTDTQYF	TGTGCCACCAGCAGAATCAAAACAGATACGCAGTATTTT
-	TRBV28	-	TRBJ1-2	CASSLDITGFDGYTF	TGTGCCAGCAGTTTGGATATAACAGGTTTTGATGGCTACACCTTC
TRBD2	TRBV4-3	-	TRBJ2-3	CASSQDPSGTTQYF	TGCGCCAGCAGCCAAGATCCTAGCGGGACTACGCAGTATTTT
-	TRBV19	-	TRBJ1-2	CASSIDLTGLYGYTF	TGTGCCAGTAGTATAGATTTAACAGGCCTCTATGGCTACACCTTC
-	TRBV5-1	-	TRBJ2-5	CASSSLDLETQYF	TGCGCCAGCAGCTCCCTAGATCTAGAGACCCAGTACTTC
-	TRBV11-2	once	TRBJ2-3	CASSHGTWDTDTQYF	TGTGCCAGCAGCCACGGGACTTGGGACACAGATACGCAGTATTTT
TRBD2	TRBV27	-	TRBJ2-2	CASRLLAGGPGELFF	TGTGCCAGCAGGCTGCTAGCGGGAGGGCCCGGGGAGCTGTTTTTT
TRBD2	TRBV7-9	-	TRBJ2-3	CASSLGLAGTDTQYF	TGTGCCAGCAGCTTAGGCCTAGCGGGTACAGATACGCAGTATTTT
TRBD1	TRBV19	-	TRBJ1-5	CASSRSVTGPWDSNQPQHF	TGTGCCAGTAGTAGGTCGGTGACAGGGCCATGGGATAGCAATCAGCCCCAGCATTTT
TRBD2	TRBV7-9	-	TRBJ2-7	CASSFTSASYEQYF	TGTGCCAGCAGCTTTACTAGCGCCTCCTACGAGCAGTACTTC
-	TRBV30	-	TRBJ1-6	CAWSVPTGTRSPLHF	TGTGCCTGGAGTGTACCCACAGGGACAAGATCACCCCTCCACTTT
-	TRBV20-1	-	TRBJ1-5	CSASGGQQPQHF	TGCAGTGCTAGTGGGGGGCAACAGCCCCAGCATTTT
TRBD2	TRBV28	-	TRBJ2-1	CASSSTGSGKDNEQFF	TGTGCCAGCAGCTCCACGGGGAGCGGGAAGGACAATGAGCAGTTCTTC
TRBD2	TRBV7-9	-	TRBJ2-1	CASSIGLAGGSSYNEQFF	TGTGCCAGCAGCATAGGACTAGCGGGAGGTAGCTCCTACAATGAGCAGTTCTTC
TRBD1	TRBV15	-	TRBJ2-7	CATSGRDRGYEQYF	TGTGCCACCAGCGGACGGGACAGGGGATACGAGCAGTACTTC
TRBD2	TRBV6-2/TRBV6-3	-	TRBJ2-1	CASSYSKDGGVPYNEQFF	TGTGCCAGCAGTTACTCGAAAGATGGGGGGGTCCCTTACAATGAGCAGTTCTTC
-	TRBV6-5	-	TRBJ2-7	CASTERGGGTYEQYF	TGTGCCAGCACCGAGAGGGGGGGAGGGACCTACGAGCAGTACTTC
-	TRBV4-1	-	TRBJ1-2	CASSQTPGANYGYTF	TGCGCCAGCAGCCAAACACCAGGGGCTAACTATGGCTACACCTTC
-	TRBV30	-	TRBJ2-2	CACPLRSSSPSNTGELFF	TGTGCCTGTCCCCTGCGTAGCTCTTCCCCCTCGAACACCGGGGAGCTGTTTTTT
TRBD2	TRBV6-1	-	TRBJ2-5	CASSEAPYLAGRRETQYF	TGTGCCAGCAGTGAAGCGCCCTATCTAGCGGGAAGGCGGGAGACCCAGTACTTC
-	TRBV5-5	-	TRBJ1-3	CASSLTDSGNTIYF	TGTGCCAGCAGCTTGACAGACTCTGGAAACACCATATATTTT
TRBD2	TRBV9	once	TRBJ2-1	CASSAGTTSTQWQFF	TGTGCCAGCAGTGCCGGGACTACCTCCACCCAGTGGCAGTTCTTC
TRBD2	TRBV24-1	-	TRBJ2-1	CATSEYGTSGNNEQFF	TGTGCCACCAGTGAGTACGGGACTAGCGGAAACAATGAGCAGTTCTTC
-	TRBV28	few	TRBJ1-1	CASSVQWDTEAFF	TGTGCCAGCAGTGTACAGTGGGACACTGAAGCTTTCTTT
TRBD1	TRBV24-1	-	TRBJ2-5	CATSDPRQGRWETQYF	TGTGCCACCAGTGACCCCCGACAGGGGAGGTGGGAGACCCAGTACTTC
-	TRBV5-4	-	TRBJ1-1	CASSPAGGMNTEAFF	TGTGCCAGCAGCCCGGCCGGAGGAATGAACACTGAAGCTTTCTTT
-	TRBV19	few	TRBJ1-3	CASSASRSGNTIYF	TGTGCCAGTAGTGCCTCGCGCTCTGGAAACACCATATATTTT
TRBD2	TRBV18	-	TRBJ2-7	CASSPRAAGALFDYEQYF	TGTGCCAGCTCACCGCGAGCAGCGGGAGCTTTATTCGACTACGAGCAGTACTTC
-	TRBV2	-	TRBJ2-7	CASSVARGTNEQYF	TGTGCCAGCAGTGTTGCTCGGGGTACGAACGAGCAGTACTTC
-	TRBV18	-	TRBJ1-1	CASSSKAGATEAFF	TGTGCCAGCTCATCCAAGGCAGGGGCAACTGAAGCTTTCTTT
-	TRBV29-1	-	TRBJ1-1	CSVSGLEAFF	TGCAGCGTTAGTGGTCTAGAAGCTTTCTTT
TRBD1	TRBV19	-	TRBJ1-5	CAIGGPRGSSNQPQHF	TGTGCCATTGGTGGCCCCAGGGGGAGTAGCAATCAGCCCCAGCATTTT
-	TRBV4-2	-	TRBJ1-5	CASSQDGPGNNQPQHF	TGTGCCAGCAGCCAAGACGGACCGGGAAACAATCAGCCCCAGCATTTT
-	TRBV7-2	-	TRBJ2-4	CASSYGTPKNIQYF	TGTGCCAGCAGCTATGGGACACCTAAAAACATTCAGTACTTC
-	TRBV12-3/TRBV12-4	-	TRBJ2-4	CASSPGFKNIQYF	TGTGCCAGCAGTCCCGGTTTCAAAAACATTCAGTACTTC